Listed here are 29 T cell receptor beta chains from one sample, sequenced in a study of graft-versus-host responses after intestinal transplantation. Sequenced by immunoSEQ multiplex PCR; TCRdb stores in-frame clones only, minus some. The sample lists around 99,000 clones, approximately 88% occurring once. Their target antigens are unknown. The sample consisted of unstimulated CD4+ T cells sorted from spleen or lymph node cells, taken before transplant. These receptors were collected from a human donor who was the organ donor for an intestinal transplant.

This chain uses TRBV7-9 with TRBJ1-2, with D possibly matching TRBD1 (5 bases). Germline V gene data show CDR1 as SEHNR and CDR2 as FQNEAQ (reference sequence). The V end lost 6 bases, the J end lost 6 bases, and 17 bases lay between the germline ends. This CDR3 has 14 amino acids. The CDR3 DNA reads TGTGCCAGCAGGGGGGGGATTGGGGACGATGGCTACACCTTC. This encodes CASRGGIGDDGYTF.

This sequence joins TRBV7-2 and TRBJ1-3; TRBD1 matches 7 bases. Germline CDR1 SGHTA, CDR2 FQGNSA. CDR3 length: 17 residues. V shed 3 bases, J shed 2 bases, and the junction held 10 bases outside the gene matches. CDR3: CASSFLNPGTAGNTIYF. Written as DNA, the CDR3 is TGTGCCAGCAGCTTTCTCAATCCCGGGACAGCTGGAAACACCATATATTTT.

V usage is TRBV11-1 and J usage is TRBJ2-2, with TRBD2 identical over 9 bases. Losses at the gene ends were 5 bases for V and 4 bases for J; bases not matched to a gene: 8. This CDR3 is built from 16 residues. Germline values: CDR1 SGHAT, CDR2 FQDESV (reference sequence). CDR3 sequence reads: CASSPISGGGTGELFF. The CDR3 nucleotides are TGTGCCAGCAGCCCAATTAGCGGGGGAGGCACCGGGGAGCTGTTTTTT. The variable domain in full, with the rest retrieved from reference TRBV11-1 and TRBJ2-2, is EAEVAQSPRYKITEKSQAVAFWCDPISGHATLYWYRQILGQGPELLVQFQDESVVDDSQLPKDRFSAERLKGVDSTLKIQPAELGDSAMYLCASSPISGGGTGELFFGEGSRLTVL.

This rearrangement joins TRBV19 to TRBJ2-5; TRBD2 matches at 7 bases. CDR3 size: 15 residues. Germline V gene lookup returns CDR1 LNHDA and CDR2 SQIVND (reference sequence). Trimming took 8 bases from V and 4 from J; bases not matched to a gene: 13. The CDR3 loop is CASREAGAVPETQYF. The CDR3 DNA sequence: TGTGCCAGTCGCGAGGCGGGAGCGGTCCCAGAGACCCAGTACTTC.

The genes are TRBV7-2 and TRBJ1-5; D gene ambiguous. The CDR3 has 14 amino acids. CDR1 is SGHTA, CDR2 FQGNSA, per germline. V lost 2 bases and J 7 bases, leaving 12 bases between the germline ends. This CDR3 reads CASSLSGSRQPQHF. DNA of the CDR3: TGTGCCAGCAGCTTATCAGGAAGTAGGCAGCCCCAGCATTTT. Supplemented by reference TRBV7-2 and TRBJ1-5, the full variable domain reads GAGVSQSPSNKVTEKGKDVELRCDPISGHTALYWYRQSLGQGLEFLIYFQGNSAPDKSGLPSDRFSAERTGGSVSTLTIQRTQQEDSAVYLCASSLSGSRQPQHFGDGTRLSIL.

This clone has more than one count but fewer than ten. This chain uses TRBV10-2 with TRBJ2-2; D is undetermined. Trimming removed 6 bases from V and 1 base from J, with 12 bases in between. This CDR3 has 15 amino acids. The germline gives CDR1 WSHSY, CDR2 SAAADI. This chain's CDR3 is CASRVTVLNTGELFF. The CDR3, as DNA: TGCGCCAGCAGAGTGACGGTTCTGAACACCGGGGAGCTGTTTTTT.

J is TRBJ1-1 and V is TRBV6-5, with a weak D call TRBD1 (6 bases). V was shortened by 5 bases and J by 5 bases, with 18 bases between the two germline ends. Germline V lookup: CDR1 MNHEY, CDR2 SVGAGI. This CDR3 is built from 15 residues. CDR3 nucleotide sequence: TGTGCCAGCAGTCCGGACGGGTTAGGGGGGACTGAAGCTTTCTTT. It specifies CASSPDGLGGTEAFF.

This clone was detected a few times. J is TRBJ2-6 and V is TRBV5-1, with unresolved D. CDR1 is SGHRS, CDR2 YFSETQ, per germline. V was cut by 1 base and J by 1 base, with 6 bases left in between. This CDR3 spans 15 amino acids. The chain's CDR3 is CASSLYTSGANVLTF. The DNA of the CDR3 is TGCGCCAGCAGCTTGTACACATCTGGGGCCAACGTCCTGACTTTC.

The chain has TRBV11-3 and TRBJ2-5; D remains unclear. Trimming cost V 0 bases and J 1 base, with 6 bases left between them. The germline V gene encodes CDR1 SGHNT and CDR2 YENEEA. CDR3 length: 14 amino acids. CDR3 nucleotides: TGTGCCAGCAGCTTAGATGGCTTCCAAGAGACCCAGTACTTC. Translation: CASSLDGFQETQYF.

V usage is TRBV5-1 and J usage is TRBJ1-4, with D hard to call. The CDR3 extends over 14 amino acids. Germline values: CDR1 SGHRS, CDR2 YFSETQ. V was clipped by 1 base and J by 7 bases, with 11 bases between them. The CDR3 protein is CASSLYGGGEKLFF. In nucleotides, the CDR3 is TGCGCCAGCAGCTTGTATGGCGGAGGTGAAAAACTGTTTTTT.

This rearrangement joins TRBV25-1 to TRBJ2-3; 10 bases align to TRBD2. CDR3 size: 16 residues. Per germline, CDR1 MGHDK and CDR2 SYGVNS. The junction had 3 bases not matched to a gene; V was cut back by 3 bases and J by 0 bases. Written as DNA, the CDR3 is TGTGCCAGCAGTGACCGACTAGCGGGTAGCACAGATACGCAGTATTTT. The encoded protein is CASSDRLAGSTDTQYF.

The chain links TRBV18 to TRBJ2-1; perhaps D is TRBD1 or TRBD2 (5 bases each). V lost 0 bases and J lost 2, with 14 bases in between. The CDR3 spans 17 residues. The V gene's germline CDR1 is KGHSH and CDR2 LQKENI. The CDR3 DNA is TGTGCCAGCTCACCACCTCGTACGGGACCTACCTACAATGAGCAGTTCTTC. Translation: CASSPPRTGPTYNEQFF.

This chain links TRBV14 with TRBJ1-1; D is perhaps TRBD1 (6 bases). The V and J ends lost 4 bases and 4 bases respectively, with 13 bases between them. The CDR3 is 14 amino acids. Germline CDR1 reads SGHDN; CDR2 reads FVKESK. CDR3 sequence (DNA): TGTGCCAGCAGCCGCAACAGGGTGGGCACTGAAGCTTTCTTT. As protein: CASSRNRVGTEAFF.

This chain uses TRBV4-2 with TRBJ1-1; no definite D call. The CDR3 runs 16 residues. Trimming shortened V by 1 base and J by 0 bases, and 12 bases separated the two germline ends. From germline, CDR1 is LGHNA and CDR2 YNFKEQ. The CDR3 nucleotides read TGTGCCAGCAGCCAAGCTGACTGGGGAATGAACACTGAAGCTTTCTTT. It specifies CASSQADWGMNTEAFF.

V gene TRBV5-1 combines with J gene TRBJ2-2; D gene unclear. The ends were cut back, 1 base at V and 4 bases at J, with 14 bases in the middle. Looked up from germline, CDR1 is SGHRS and CDR2 is YFSETQ. There are 16 residues in the CDR3. The CDR3 region has the DNA TGCGCCAGCAGCTTGACCTGGGTCGGCGGCACCGGGGAGCTGTTTTTT. Amino acid sequence: CASSLTWVGGTGELFF.

This sequence joins TRBV2 and TRBJ2-5; D unclear. This CDR3 is built from 13 residues. From germline, CDR1 is SNHLY and CDR2 FYNNEI. With 3 bases removed from V and 5 bases from J, the gap between germline ends came to 10 bases. Here the CDR3 reads CASSEDNGETQYF. CDR3 in DNA: TGTGCCAGCAGTGAGGATAACGGGGAGACCCAGTACTTC.

The chain employs TRBV19 and TRBJ2-1, with 12 bases lining up with TRBD2. This CDR3 region has 15 residues. Germline V gene lookup returns CDR1 LNHDA and CDR2 SQIVND (reference sequence). Germline trimming cut 5 bases from V and 8 bases from J; bases unmatched to any gene: 7. CDR3 region: CASSVRTSGIDEQFF. CDR3 in DNA: TGTGCCAGTAGTGTTCGGACTAGCGGGATCGATGAGCAGTTCTTC.

The chain combines TRBV30 with TRBJ2-3; D may be TRBD2 (6 bases). V was cut by 5 bases and J by 8 bases, with 17 bases left in between. The CDR3 length is 13 residues. Germline CDR1 reads GTSNPN; CDR2 reads SVGIG (reference sequence). CDR3 bases: TGTGCCTGGGCCTCCGCTTCAGCGGGTACGCAGTATTTT. Amino acid sequence: CAWASASAGTQYF.

The chain has TRBV19 and TRBJ1-1; tentatively, D is TRBD1 (5 bases). The CDR3 sequence is 14 residues long. The germline CDR1 and CDR2 sequences are LNHDA and SQIVND (reference sequence). Deletions cut 5 bases from V and 1 base from J, with 11 bases between. The CDR3 sequence is CASSRGVGNTEAFF. CDR3 DNA sequence: TGTGCCAGTAGTCGGGGCGTGGGGAACACTGAAGCTTTCTTT. The whole variable domain, remainder taken from reference TRBV19 and TRBJ1-1, is DGGITQSPKYLFRKEGQNVTLSCEQNLNHDAMYWYRQDPGQGLRLIYYSQIVNDFQKGDIAEGYSVSREKKESFPLTVTSAQKNPTAFYLCASSRGVGNTEAFFGQGTRLTVV.

The chain uses TRBV10-3 and TRBJ2-7; TRBD1 matches at 7 bases. V gave up 9 bases and J gave up 4 bases; unmatched junction bases: 18. Germline loops: CDR1 ENHRY, CDR2 SYGVKD. This CDR3 has 16 residues. The CDR3 sequence is CAISRDSPLLGYEQYF. CDR3 bases: TGTGCCATTTCACGGGACAGCCCTCTTCTCGGTTACGAGCAGTACTTC.

This clone has just a few counts. This chain connects TRBV11-2 to TRBJ2-4; 7 nucleotides align to TRBD2. CDR3 size: 16 residues. Germline loops: CDR1 SGHAT, CDR2 FQNNGV. Unmatched junction bases numbered 9, after V lost 5 bases and J lost 2 bases. The CDR3 sequence is CASSHGLGRTKNIQYF. Here the CDR3 DNA reads TGTGCCAGCAGCCACGGACTAGGTCGGACCAAAAACATTCAGTACTTC.

The chain couples TRBV19 to TRBJ2-5; 9 nucleotides agree with TRBD2. V gave up 4 bases and J gave up 5 bases; unmatched junction bases: 5. Germline CDR1 reads LNHDA; CDR2 reads SQIVND (reference sequence). This CDR3 has 14 residues. For the CDR3, the DNA is TGTGCCAGTAGTAGCGGGAGGGCCTACGAGACCCAGTACTTC. Translated: CASSSGRAYETQYF.

In its sample, this clone was seen once. J is TRBJ2-2 and V is TRBV29-1; D unclear. CDR1 is SQVTM and CDR2 is ANQGSEA in the germline V gene. Trimming shortened V by 3 bases and J by 4 bases, and 21 bases separated the two germline ends. The CDR3 is made up of 17 amino acids. The CDR3 DNA reads TGCAGCGTTGAGGTTGCAAGGTTGGGCTACCCCACCGGGGAGCTGTTTTTT. Its protein product is CSVEVARLGYPTGELFF.

This clone is a singleton in its sample. This chain connects TRBV7-8 to TRBJ2-5; D gene unclear. The CDR3 has 14 residues. Deletions cut 1 base from V and 5 bases from J, with 11 bases between. Germline V gene sequence: CDR1 SGHVS, CDR2 FQNEAQ. This CDR3 is CASSLDPTRETQYF. The CDR3 nucleotides are TGTGCCAGCAGCTTAGACCCAACGAGGGAGACCCAGTACTTC.

This clone was recorded once. The CDR3 is CASISRGDTQYF. The CDR3 coding sequence is TGTGCCAGTATAAGTCGGGGGGATACGCAGTATTTT. The chain uses TRBV19 and TRBJ2-3; tentative D call: TRBD2 (6 bases). Germline V gene data show CDR1 as LNHDA and CDR2 as SQIVND (reference sequence). The CDR3 runs to 12 residues. V shed 7 bases and J shed 6 bases, with 11 bases lying between them.

The chain joins TRBV5-1 to TRBJ2-5; D is unclear. The J call may be mistaken, given a closer DNA end match to TRBJ2-7. The CDR3 extends over 13 amino acids. CDR1 is SGHRS, CDR2 YFSETQ, per germline. As DNA, the CDR3 is TGCGCCAGCAGCTTTAGATCTCGGAACGAGCAGTACTTC. Translated, it gives CASSFRSRNEQYF.

The rearrangement joins TRBV2 to TRBJ2-5, with a possible D match to TRBD1 (6 bases). There are 15 residues in the CDR3. Germline CDR1 and CDR2: SNHLY and FYNNEI. With 7 bases removed from V and 3 bases from J, the gap between germline ends came to 18 bases. CDR3 region: CASIREGVVKETQYF. Written as DNA, the CDR3 is TGTGCCAGCATTCGTGAGGGGGTAGTCAAAGAGACCCAGTACTTC.

The chain combines TRBV18 with TRBJ2-7; the D gene is possibly TRBD1 (5 bases). The V gene lost 0 bases and the J gene lost 6 bases, with 9 bases spanning the gap. The CDR3 consists of 13 residues. In germline, CDR1 is KGHSH, CDR2 LQKENI. CDR3 loop: CASSPPGRVEQYF. For the CDR3, the DNA is TGTGCCAGCTCACCACCGGGCAGGGTCGAGCAGTACTTC. Drawing the rest from reference TRBV18 and TRBJ2-7, the complete variable domain is NAGVMQNPRHLVRRRGQEARLRCSPMKGHSHVYWYRQLPEEGLKFMVYLQKENIIDESGMPKERFSAEFPKEGPSILRIQQVVRGDSAAYFCASSPPGRVEQYFGPGTRLTVT.

J is TRBJ2-5 and V is TRBV7-6; the D gene is possibly TRBD2 (5 bases). The CDR3 is 14 amino acids. V was cut by 5 bases and J by 1 base, with 11 bases left in between. CDR1 and CDR2 from the germline V gene are SGHVS and FNYEAQ. The CDR3, as DNA: TGTGCCAGCAGCGGTAGCGTTTCCCAAGAGACCCAGTACTTC. It encodes CASSGSVSQETQYF.